This T cell receptor (beta chain) was identified in a study of siplizumab effects on memory and regulatory T cells. Study observations and caveats: An assignable phenotype, naive or memory, was missing from roughly 80-95% of proliferating CD4+ or CD8+ clones. Whether proliferating Tregs in siplizumab cultures suppress was not functionally confirmed. No more than a minor fraction of alloreactive clones could be traced back to unstimulated subsets.

Assay: immunoSEQ multiplex PCR; the TCRdb copy retains only in-frame clones and omits some. Counted here are over 95,000 clones, around 93% occurring once; the ten biggest clones make up around 0.15%. The length of the CDR3 is 15 residues. Germline CDR1 and CDR2: SGHTA and FQGNSA. The V and J ends lost 5 bases and 2 bases, in that order; junction bases with no gene match: 6. Regarding this clone: Its antigen remains unknown.

The sequenced sample was non-Treg CD4+ T cells sorted from blood. V is TRBV7-2 and J is TRBJ2-7; 10 bases fit TRBD1. The clonotype comes from a human donor in good health. The CDR3 loop is CASSKAGTGAYEQYF. The DNA of the CDR3 is TGTGCCAGCAGCAAAGCCGGGACAGGGGCCTACGAGCAGTACTTC.